This TCR beta chain was documented in a study of PD-L1 blockade in urothelial cancer. Study in general: In 2014 therapy began: atezolizumab 1,200 mg intravenously every 3 weeks. Blood analysis was done at 3 weeks (second dose) and 6 weeks after treatment began. The study recovered a median of 141,255 T cells per blood sample. Whole-study findings and limits: When pretreatment blood TCR clonality was below the median, it predicted better survival.

Time point given: pretreatment peripheral blood. Regarding this clone: Antigen: not known.

Clones were read by immunoSEQ multiplex PCR, and TCRdb kept only the in-frame ones, dropping some. The sample records approximately 56,000 clones, about 85% being singletons. The sequences come from PBMCs, collected around atezolizumab (anti-PD-L1) treatment. The TCR sequence derives from a man in his 70s with urothelial cancer.

The CDR3 reads CASSQDTGADTQYF. For the CDR3, the DNA is TGTGCCAGCAGCCAAGATACGGGTGCAGATACGCAGTATTTT. The gene calls are TRBV4-2 and TRBJ2-3, with D uncertain. V dropped 0 bases and J dropped 4 bases, with 8 bases sitting between them. Germline lookup yields CDR1 LGHNA and CDR2 YNFKEQ. CDR3 length: 14 residues.